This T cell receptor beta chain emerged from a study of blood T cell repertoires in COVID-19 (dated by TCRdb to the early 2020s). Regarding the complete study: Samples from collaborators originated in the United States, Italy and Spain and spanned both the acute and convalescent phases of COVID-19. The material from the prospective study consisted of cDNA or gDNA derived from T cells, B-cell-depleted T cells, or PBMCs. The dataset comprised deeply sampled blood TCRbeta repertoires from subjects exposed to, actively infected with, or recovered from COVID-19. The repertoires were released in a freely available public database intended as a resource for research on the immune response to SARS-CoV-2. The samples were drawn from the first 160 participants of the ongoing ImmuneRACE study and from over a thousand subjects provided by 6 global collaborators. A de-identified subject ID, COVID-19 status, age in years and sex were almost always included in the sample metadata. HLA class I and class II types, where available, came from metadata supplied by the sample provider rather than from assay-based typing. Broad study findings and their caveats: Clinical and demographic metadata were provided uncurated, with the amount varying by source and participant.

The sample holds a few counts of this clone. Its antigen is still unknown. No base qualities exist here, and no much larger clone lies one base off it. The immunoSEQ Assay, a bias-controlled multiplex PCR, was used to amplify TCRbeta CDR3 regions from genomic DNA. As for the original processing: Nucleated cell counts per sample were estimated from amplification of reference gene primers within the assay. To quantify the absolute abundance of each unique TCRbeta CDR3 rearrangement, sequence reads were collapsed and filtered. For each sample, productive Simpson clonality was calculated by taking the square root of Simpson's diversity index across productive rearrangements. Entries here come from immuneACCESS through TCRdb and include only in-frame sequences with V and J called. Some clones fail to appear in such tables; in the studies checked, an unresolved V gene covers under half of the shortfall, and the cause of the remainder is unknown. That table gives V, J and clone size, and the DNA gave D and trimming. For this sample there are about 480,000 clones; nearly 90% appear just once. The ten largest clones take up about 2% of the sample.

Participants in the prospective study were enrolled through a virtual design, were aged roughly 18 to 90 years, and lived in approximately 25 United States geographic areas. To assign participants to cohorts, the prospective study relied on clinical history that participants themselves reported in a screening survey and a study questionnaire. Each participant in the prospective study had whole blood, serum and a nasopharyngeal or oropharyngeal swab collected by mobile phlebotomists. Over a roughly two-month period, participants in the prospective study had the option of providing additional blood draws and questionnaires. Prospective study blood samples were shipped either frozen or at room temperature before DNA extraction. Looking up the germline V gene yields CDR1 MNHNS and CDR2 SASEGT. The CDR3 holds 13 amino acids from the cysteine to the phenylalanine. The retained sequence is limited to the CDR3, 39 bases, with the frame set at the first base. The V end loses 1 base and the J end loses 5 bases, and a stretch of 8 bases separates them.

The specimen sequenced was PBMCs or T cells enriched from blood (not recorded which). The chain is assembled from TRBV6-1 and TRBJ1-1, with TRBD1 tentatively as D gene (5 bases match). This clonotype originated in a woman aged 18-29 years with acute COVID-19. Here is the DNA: TGTGCCAGCAGTGAAGGGAGACAGACTGAAGCTTTCTTT. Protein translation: CASSEGRQTEAFF.